Listed here are 7 T cell receptor beta chains from one sample, sequenced in a study of cytomegalovirus exposure and HLA in healthy donors (dated 2017 in TCRdb). Libraries were constructed by the immunoSEQ multiplex PCR assay. For the multiplex PCR, a mixture combining 60 forward primers for TCR Vbeta segments and 13 reverse primers for TCR Jbeta segments was used. This immuneACCESS table, as held by TCRdb, lists in-frame sequences with V and J called but not all clones. Of the missing ones, under half trace to an unresolved V gene in checked studies; the others have no known cause. For this sample there are about 210,000 clones; around 84% appear just once. The top ten clonotypes cover 0.24% of the sample. Sequenced material: PBMCs. The receptor source for this set is a girl aged 2 to 9 in good health and CMV-seronegative.

This chain uses TRBV19 with TRBJ2-2; a possible D gene is TRBD1 (7 bases). The length of the CDR3 is 14 residues. V was clipped by 7 bases and J by 4 bases, with 13 bases between them. Germline V gives CDR1 LNHDA, CDR2 SQIVND (reference sequence). The CDR3 spells CASTHQGGTGELFF. For the CDR3, the DNA is TGTGCCAGTACCCACCAGGGGGGCACCGGGGAGCTGTTTTTT.

The chain has TRBV13 and TRBJ2-7, with 9 bases fitting TRBD1. The CDR3 totals 13 residues. Germline V gene data show CDR1 as PRHDT and CDR2 as FYEKMQ (reference sequence). The V segment lost 7 bases and the J segment 4 bases; nucleotides outside the gene matches: 5. The CDR3 bases are TGTGCCAGCAACCAAGACAGGGGGTACGAGCAGTACTTC. Encoded protein: CASNQDRGYEQYF. The full variable domain, in which reference TRBV13 and TRBJ2-7 provide the parts outside the CDR3, is AAGVIQSPRHLIKEKRETATLKCYPIPRHDTVYWYQQGPGQDPQFLISFYEKMQSDKGSIPDRFSAQQFSDYHSELNMSSLELGDSALYFCASNQDRGYEQYFGPGTRLTVT.

This clone was detected only once. The gene calls are TRBV19 and TRBJ1-5; 10 nucleotides align to TRBD1. The germline CDR1 and CDR2 sequences are LNHDA and SQIVND (reference sequence). The J segment lost 4 bases and the V segment lost 5 bases, leaving 11 bases of the junction unmatched. The CDR3 has 17 amino acids. The CDR3 region has the DNA TGTGCCAGTAGTCAATCCCGGGACAGGGGCTCGAATCAGCCCCAGCATTTT. Its protein is CASSQSRDRGSNQPQHF.

V and J are TRBV27 and TRBJ1-1; D remains ambiguous. V lost 5 bases and J lost 7, with 29 bases in between. The CDR3 runs to 18 residues. Germline V lookup: CDR1 MNHEY, CDR2 SMNVEV (reference sequence). The CDR3 region has the DNA TGTGCCAGCAGTCCAAGTGAGCGGCGAAACATTTATATTGATGAAGCTTTCTTT. It translates to CASSPSERRNIYIDEAFF.

This clone was counted between two and nine times. The chain joins TRBV7-6 to TRBJ1-3; D unresolved. Trimming took off 4 bases at V and 8 bases at J, with 15 bases between the two ends. The CDR3 sequence is 14 residues long. In germline, CDR1 is SGHVS, CDR2 FNYEAQ. The CDR3 DNA follows: TGTGCCAGCAGCTCTCGACTCCAAGCCGACACCATATATTTT. Protein: CASSSRLQADTIYF.

The gene calls are TRBV9 and TRBJ1-5; TRBD1 might be the D (5 bases). Germline V gene sequence: CDR1 SGDLS, CDR2 YYNGEE. The CDR3 loop spans 15 amino acids. The V end lost 0 bases, the J end lost 0 bases, and 7 bases lay between the germline ends. CDR3 protein: CASSVEGDSNQPQHF. In DNA form, the CDR3 reads TGTGCCAGCAGCGTAGAAGGGGATAGCAATCAGCCCCAGCATTTT.

The CDR3 loop is CASRGPGVNTGELFF. The CDR3 DNA sequence: TGCGCCAGCAGAGGTCCGGGAGTGAACACCGGGGAGCTGTTTTTT. This chain uses TRBV5-1 with TRBJ2-2, with a possible D match to TRBD2 (6 bases). CDR3 length: 15 amino acids. Germline CDR1 SGHRS, CDR2 YFSETQ. V gave up 5 bases and J gave up 1 base, with 12 bases separating them.